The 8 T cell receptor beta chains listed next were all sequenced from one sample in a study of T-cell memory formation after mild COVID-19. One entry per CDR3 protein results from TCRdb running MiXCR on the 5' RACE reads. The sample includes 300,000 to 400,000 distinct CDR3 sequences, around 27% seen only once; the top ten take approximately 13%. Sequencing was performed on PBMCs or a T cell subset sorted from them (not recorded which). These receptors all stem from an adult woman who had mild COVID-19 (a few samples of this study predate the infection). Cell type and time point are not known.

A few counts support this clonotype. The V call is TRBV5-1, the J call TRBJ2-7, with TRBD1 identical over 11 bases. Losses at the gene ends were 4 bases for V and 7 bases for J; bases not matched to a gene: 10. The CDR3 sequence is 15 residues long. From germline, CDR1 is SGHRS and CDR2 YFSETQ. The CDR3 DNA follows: TGCGCCAGCAGCGCTGGACAGGGGGCGCGGGAAGAGCAGTACTTC. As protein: CASSAGQGAREEQYF.

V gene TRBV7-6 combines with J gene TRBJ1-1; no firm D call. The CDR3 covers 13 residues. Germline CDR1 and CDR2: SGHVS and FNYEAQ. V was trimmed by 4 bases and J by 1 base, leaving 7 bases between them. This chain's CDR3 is CASSSAENTEAFF. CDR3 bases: TGTGCCAGCAGCTCGGCGGAGAACACTGAAGCTTTCTTT.

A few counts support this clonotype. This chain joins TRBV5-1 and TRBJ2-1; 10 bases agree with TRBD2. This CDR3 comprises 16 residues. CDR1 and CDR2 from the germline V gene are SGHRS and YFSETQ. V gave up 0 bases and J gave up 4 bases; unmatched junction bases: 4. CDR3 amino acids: CASSLGAGGKYNEQFF. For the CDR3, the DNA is TGCGCCAGCAGCTTGGGAGCGGGAGGGAAGTACAATGAGCAGTTCTTC.

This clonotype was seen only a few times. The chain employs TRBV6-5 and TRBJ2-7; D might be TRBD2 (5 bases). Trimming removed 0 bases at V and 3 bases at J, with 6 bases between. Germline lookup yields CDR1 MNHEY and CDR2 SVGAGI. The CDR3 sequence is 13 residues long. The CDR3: CASSYSGSYEQYF. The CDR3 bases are TGTGCCAGCAGTTACTCAGGGAGCTACGAGCAGTACTTC.

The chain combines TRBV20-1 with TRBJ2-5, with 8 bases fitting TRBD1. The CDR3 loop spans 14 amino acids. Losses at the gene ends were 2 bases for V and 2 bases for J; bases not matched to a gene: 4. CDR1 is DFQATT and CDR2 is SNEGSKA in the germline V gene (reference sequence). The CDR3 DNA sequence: TGCAGTGCTAGACTGAGACAGGGGCAAGAGACCCAGTACTTC. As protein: CSARLRQGQETQYF.

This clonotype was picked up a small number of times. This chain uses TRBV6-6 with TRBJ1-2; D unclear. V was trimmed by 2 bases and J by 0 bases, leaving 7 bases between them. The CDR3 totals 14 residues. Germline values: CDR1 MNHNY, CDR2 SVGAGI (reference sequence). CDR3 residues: CASSYNRANYGYTF. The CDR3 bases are TGTGCCAGCAGTTACAATCGCGCTAACTATGGCTACACCTTC.

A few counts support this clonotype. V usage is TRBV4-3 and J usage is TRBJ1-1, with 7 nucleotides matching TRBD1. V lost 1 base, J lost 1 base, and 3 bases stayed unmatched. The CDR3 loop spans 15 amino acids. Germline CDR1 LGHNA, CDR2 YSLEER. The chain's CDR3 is CASSQGRTGNTEAFF. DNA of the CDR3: TGCGCCAGCAGCCAAGGTCGGACAGGGAACACTGAAGCTTTCTTT.

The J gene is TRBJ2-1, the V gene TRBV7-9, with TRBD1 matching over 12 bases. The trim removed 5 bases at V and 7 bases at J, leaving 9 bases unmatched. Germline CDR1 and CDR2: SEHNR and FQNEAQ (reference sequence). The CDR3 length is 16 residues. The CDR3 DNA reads TGTGCCAGCAGCAAGCGCGGGACAGGGGGCTCTAATGAGCAGTTCTTC. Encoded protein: CASSKRGTGGSNEQFF.